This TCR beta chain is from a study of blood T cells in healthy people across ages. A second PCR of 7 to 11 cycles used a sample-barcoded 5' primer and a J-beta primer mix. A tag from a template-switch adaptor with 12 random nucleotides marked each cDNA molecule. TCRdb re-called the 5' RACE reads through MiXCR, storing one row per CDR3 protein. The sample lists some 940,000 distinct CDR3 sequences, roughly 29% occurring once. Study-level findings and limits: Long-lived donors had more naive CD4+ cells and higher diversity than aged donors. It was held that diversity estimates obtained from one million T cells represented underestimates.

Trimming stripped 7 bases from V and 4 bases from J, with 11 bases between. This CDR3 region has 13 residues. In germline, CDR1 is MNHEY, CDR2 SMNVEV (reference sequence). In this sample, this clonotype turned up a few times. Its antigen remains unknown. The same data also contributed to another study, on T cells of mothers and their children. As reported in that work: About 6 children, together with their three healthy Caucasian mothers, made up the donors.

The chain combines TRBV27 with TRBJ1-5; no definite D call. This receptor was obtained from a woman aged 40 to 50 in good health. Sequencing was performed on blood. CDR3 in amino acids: CASTHGENQPQHF. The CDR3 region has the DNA TGTGCCAGCACCCACGGGGAAAATCAGCCCCAGCATTTT.